The 24 T cell receptor beta chains in this list originate from one sample, sequenced in a study of cytomegalovirus exposure and HLA in healthy donors. The PCR made use of 60 Vbeta and 13 Jbeta primers. TCRdb's copy holds only in-frame clones and misses some; the assay was immunoSEQ multiplex PCR. This sample carries around 150,000 clones, about 78% of them seen once, and the ten largest clones take about 6.8%. Specimen: PBMCs. Every receptor here comes from a man aged 40-50 years in good health and CMV-seropositive.

V and J are TRBV7-9 and TRBJ2-3; tentatively, D is TRBD1 (6 bases). From germline, CDR1 is SEHNR and CDR2 FQNEAQ (reference sequence). The CDR3 is made up of 16 amino acids. The ends were cut back, 1 base at V and 0 bases at J, with 11 bases in the middle. The CDR3 reads CASSLGSQGSTDTQYF. The CDR3 nucleotides read TGTGCCAGCAGCTTAGGATCGCAGGGGAGCACAGATACGCAGTATTTT.

The V call is TRBV6-5, the J call TRBJ2-2; tentative D call: TRBD1 (6 bases). Germline V gene lookup returns CDR1 MNHEY and CDR2 SVGAGI. V lost 6 bases and J lost 3, with 11 bases in between. This CDR3 has 14 amino acids. The CDR3 spells CASSPKGDTGELFF. In nucleotides, the CDR3 is TGTGCCAGCAGCCCGAAGGGGGACACCGGGGAGCTGTTTTTT.

The chain is built from TRBV9 and TRBJ1-1; tentatively, D is TRBD1 (6 bases). Between the trimmed V and J ends, which lost 6 bases and 5 bases, there was a span of 17 bases. Germline V gene sequence: CDR1 SGDLS, CDR2 YYNGEE. CDR3 length equals 14 residues. The CDR3 DNA is TGTGCCAGCACCCTAGGGGGAAGTGGTACTGAAGCTTTCTTT. This translates into CASTLGGSGTEAFF.

The chain couples TRBV27 to TRBJ1-5, with TRBD1 identical over 10 bases. V lost 5 bases, J lost 5 bases, and 6 bases stayed unmatched. CDR1 and CDR2 (germline): MNHEY, SMNVEV (reference sequence). The CDR3 spans 15 residues. CDR3: CASSPGQGFYQPQHF. As DNA, the CDR3 is TGTGCCAGCAGTCCGGGACAGGGGTTTTATCAGCCCCAGCATTTT.

This clone appeared a single time. The rearrangement links TRBV6-5 to TRBJ2-1; 7 bases are a match to TRBD1. Trimming took 7 bases from V and 7 from J; bases not matched to a gene: 4. The CDR3 sequence is 12 residues long. Germline lookup yields CDR1 MNHEY and CDR2 SVGAGI. The CDR3 nucleotides are TGTGCCAGCACTAAGACAGGGAATGAGCAGTTCTTC. Protein: CASTKTGNEQFF.

CDR3 nucleotide sequence: TGTGCCACGACGACGGACAGAACGAACACTGAAGCTTTCTTT. This translates into CATTTDRTNTEAFF. The gene calls are TRBV7-9 and TRBJ1-1, with D perhaps matching TRBD1 (6 bases). CDR1 and CDR2 from the germline V gene are SEHNR and FQNEAQ (reference sequence). The germline V and J ends were trimmed by 10 bases and 1 base, with 16 bases remaining between them. CDR3 length equals 14 residues.

The V gene is TRBV4-3, the J gene TRBJ2-2, with D unclear. CDR1 is LGHNA and CDR2 is YSLEER in the germline V gene. The CDR3 totals 13 residues. V lost 5 bases, J lost 5 bases, and 9 bases lay in between. CDR3 sequence reads: CASSSHLTGELFF. CDR3 coding DNA: TGCGCCAGCAGCTCCCACTTAACCGGGGAGCTGTTTTTT.

Only one count was recorded for this clone. The chain employs TRBV30 and TRBJ2-2, with TRBD2 matching 11 bases. Germline trimming cut 4 bases from V and 4 bases from J; bases unmatched to any gene: 5. The germline V gene encodes CDR1 GTSNPN and CDR2 SVGIG (reference sequence). The length of the CDR3 is 15 residues. The CDR3 loop is CAWNPLAGVTGELFF. For the CDR3, the DNA is TGTGCCTGGAACCCACTAGCGGGAGTCACCGGGGAGCTGTTTTTT.

By proportion, this clone is medium-sized. This sequence joins TRBV10-1 and TRBJ2-7; D is possibly TRBD2 (7 bases). The germline CDR1 and CDR2 sequences are WNHNN and SYGVQD (reference sequence). The CDR3 spans 14 residues. Trimming took 3 bases from V and 4 from J, leaving 13 bases between them. The CDR3 region has the DNA TGCGCCAGCAGTGATGGGGGGGGCTCGTACGAGCAGTACTTC. Amino acids: CASSDGGGSYEQYF.

The rearrangement uses TRBV7-2 and TRBJ2-3; the D is unclear. CDR1 and CDR2 (germline): SGHTA, FQGNSA. The CDR3 extends over 14 amino acids. Between the trimmed V and J ends, which lost 1 base and 2 bases, there was a span of 7 bases. The CDR3 here is CASSLGQITDTQYF. As DNA, the CDR3 is TGTGCCAGCAGCTTAGGTCAAATCACAGATACGCAGTATTTT. The full variable domain, in which reference TRBV7-2 and TRBJ2-3 provide the parts outside the CDR3, is GAGVSQSPSNKVTEKGKDVELRCDPISGHTALYWYRQSLGQGLEFLIYFQGNSAPDKSGLPSDRFSAERTGGSVSTLTIQRTQQEDSAVYLCASSLGQITDTQYFGPGTRLTVL.

The V gene is TRBV20-1, the J gene TRBJ2-1; maybe TRBD2 (6 bases). This CDR3 contains 11 residues. Germline CDR1 and CDR2: DFQATT and SNEGSKA (reference sequence). V was clipped by 5 bases and J by 6 bases, with 8 bases between them. The CDR3 nucleotides are TGCAGTGCTGTGACTAGCAATGAGCAGTTCTTC. Translation: CSAVTSNEQFF.

J is TRBJ2-5 and V is TRBV2; the D gene is possibly TRBD1 (6 bases). Germline CDR1 reads SNHLY; CDR2 reads FYNNEI. Deletions cut 6 bases from V and 4 bases from J, with 15 bases between. This CDR3 has 14 residues. The CDR3 DNA is TGTGCCAGCAGAGTAGACACAGGGCGAGAGACCCAGTACTTC. It yields the protein CASRVDTGRETQYF.

V is TRBV29-1 and J is TRBJ1-4; possibly TRBD1 for D (6 bases). The CDR3 is made up of 13 amino acids. Germline V gene data show CDR1 as SQVTM and CDR2 as ANQGSEA. V lost 3 bases to trimming and J lost 7 bases, with 12 bases between them. CDR3 coding DNA: TGCAGCGTTGATACGGGGGGCACTGAAAAACTGTTTTTT. Translated, it gives CSVDTGGTEKLFF.

The V call is TRBV10-1, the J call TRBJ2-5; possibly TRBD1 for D (6 bases). Trimming removed 6 bases from V and 2 bases from J, with 10 bases in between. The CDR3 totals 13 residues. The germline gives CDR1 WNHNN, CDR2 SYGVQD (reference sequence). The CDR3: CASSGQIQETQYF. In nucleotides, the CDR3 is TGCGCCAGCAGCGGACAGATACAAGAGACCCAGTACTTC.

The genes are TRBV4-1 and TRBJ2-7; 9 bases match TRBD1. CDR3 length: 15 amino acids. Germline V lookup: CDR1 MGHRA, CDR2 YSYEKL. The V segment lost 4 bases and the J segment 3 bases; nucleotides outside the gene matches: 7. The CDR3 spells CASSLTGTGIYEQYF. As DNA, the CDR3 is TGCGCCAGCAGCCTTACCGGGACAGGGATCTACGAGCAGTACTTC.

V and J are TRBV9 and TRBJ1-2; D call uncertain. Germline CDR1 SGDLS, CDR2 YYNGEE. V lost 9 bases and J lost 3, with 15 bases in between. There are 13 residues in the CDR3. The CDR3 region has the DNA TGTGCCACCCGTGAAGAGGGTGACTATGGCTACACCTTC. Translated, it gives CATREEGDYGYTF.

The rearrangement links TRBV6-1 to TRBJ2-5, with 9 bases identical to TRBD1. V trimming: 5 bases; J trimming: 4 bases; junction bases outside the gene matches: 8. Germline-derived CDR1 and CDR2 are MNHNS and SASEGT. This CDR3 comprises 15 residues. The CDR3 coding sequence is TGTGCCAGCAGTAGGTACAGGGGGCGCGGAGAGACCCAGTACTTC. Translated, it gives CASSRYRGRGETQYF.

This clone has just one count. The gene calls are TRBV11-3 and TRBJ2-1, with 8 bases aligning to TRBD1. The CDR3 runs to 15 residues. From germline, CDR1 is SGHNT and CDR2 YENEEA. V lost 6 bases, J lost 2 bases, and 6 bases stayed unmatched. The CDR3 DNA reads as TGTGCCAGCAGGAGACAGGGGTCGCCCTACAATGAGCAGTTCTTC. Protein product: CASRRQGSPYNEQFF.

V gene TRBV4-1 combines with J gene TRBJ1-2; TRBD1 agrees at 9 bases. The CDR3 is 15 residues long. Unmatched junction bases numbered 10, after V lost 5 bases and J lost 6 bases. From germline, CDR1 is MGHRA and CDR2 YSYEKL. CDR3 amino acids: CASSARDRVQDGYTF. Written as DNA, the CDR3 is TGCGCCAGCAGCGCCCGGGACAGGGTACAGGATGGCTACACCTTC.

The CDR3 protein is CASSSHGGVYEQYF. As DNA, the CDR3 is TGTGCCAGCAGTTCGCACGGAGGGGTTTACGAGCAGTACTTC. This chain connects TRBV27 to TRBJ2-7; maybe TRBD2 (6 bases). The CDR3 length is 14 residues. In germline, CDR1 is MNHEY, CDR2 SMNVEV (reference sequence). Between the trimmed V and J ends, which lost 4 bases and 4 bases, there was a span of 14 bases.

The chain employs TRBV5-4 and TRBJ2-2, with D possibly TRBD1 on 6 matching bases. The CDR3 runs 16 residues. CDR1 and CDR2 from the germline V gene are SGHNT and YYREEE (reference sequence). Trimming took off 2 bases at V and 5 bases at J, with 16 bases between the two ends. For the CDR3, the DNA is TGTGCCAGCAGCTTCTACAGGGTTGCTGAGACCGGGGAGCTGTTTTTT. Protein product: CASSFYRVAETGELFF.

This rearrangement joins TRBV6-5 to TRBJ2-3, with 11 bases fitting TRBD2. This CDR3 is 15 amino acids long. V lost 6 bases to trimming and J lost 4 bases; unmatched junction nucleotides: 6. Germline V lookup: CDR1 MNHEY, CDR2 SVGAGI. The CDR3 loop reads CASRPGTSGSDTQYF. The CDR3 DNA reads TGTGCCAGCAGACCCGGGACTAGCGGTTCAGATACGCAGTATTTT.

This sequence joins TRBV29-1 and TRBJ2-1; 13 bases are shared with TRBD2. Germline V CDR1 and CDR2: SQVTM, ANQGSEA. CDR3 length equals 15 residues. V was clipped by 7 bases and J by 12 bases; unmatched bases: 15. In DNA, the CDR3 is TGCAGCGGACGGACTAGCGGGAGTTTAAGTGCATGGCAGTTCTTC. The encoded protein is CSGRTSGSLSAWQFF.

The V gene is TRBV19, the J gene TRBJ1-2; TRBD1 agrees at 7 bases. Germline V gene sequence: CDR1 LNHDA, CDR2 SQIVND (reference sequence). The length of the CDR3 is 12 residues. Trimming at V came to 6 bases and at J to 7 bases, leaving 5 bases not matched to a gene. The CDR3 sequence: CASRQGWVGYTF. The CDR3 DNA sequence: TGTGCCAGTAGACAGGGGTGGGTTGGCTACACCTTC.